The clone carrying this T cell receptor beta chain was counted only a few times. As yet, its antigen is unknown. These data originate in a study of cytomegalovirus exposure and HLA in healthy donors. Notes on the study in general: Using the classifier, cytomegalovirus status was reportedly diagnosed with high specificity and sensitivity. Earlier analysis looked at TCR beta V segments, and most were productive about 87% or about 30% of the time.

Primers for the PCR totalled 60 Vbeta and 13 Jbeta. The protocol was immunoSEQ multiplex PCR, while the TCRdb copy is restricted to in-frame clones and leaves out a portion. The profile shows about 120,000 clones, more than 60% of them singletons. The germline gives CDR1 MDHEN, CDR2 SYDVKM. The ends lost 7 bases at V and 1 base at J; junction bases unmatched: 4. The CDR3 covers 14 residues. Material: PBMCs. The chain uses TRBV28 and TRBJ1-5; 7 bases align to TRBD1. The receptor comes from a man in his forties in good health and CMV-seropositive. The CDR3 is CASMPGQSNQPQHF. The CDR3 DNA is TGTGCCAGCATGCCGGGACAGAGCAATCAGCCCCAGCATTTT.